Detailed here is one T cell receptor (beta chain). Its antigen remains unknown. RNA transcripts gave rise to amplified TCR beta CDR3 regions. A set of HTBI primers served as the primers for a first-round RT-PCR of the TCR CDR3. TCRdb independently ran MiXCR on the multiplex PCR reads; one entry per CDR3 protein. The sample has hundreds of thousands of distinct CDR3 sequences; about 45% are singletons. Trimming removed 0 bases at V and 9 bases at J, with 14 bases between. Per germline, CDR1 MNHEY and CDR2 SVGEGT. The CDR3 runs 14 residues. The data stem from a study of T cells in Graves' hyperthyroidism and ophthalmopathy. General study points: A model built on 13 V-J features separated ophthalmopathy from stable hyperthyroidism. Expanded thyroid clonotypes (above 0.001) were mostly also found in blood.

The hyperthyroidism was newly diagnosed and had lasted under 2 months; the patients were aged 18 to 65. The source material was peripheral blood or thyroid tissue (not recorded which). The receptor's source is a woman under 30 with Graves' hyperthyroidism. The gene calls are TRBV6-2 or TRBV6-3 and TRBJ1-1, with D perhaps matching TRBD1 (5 bases). The CDR3 DNA follows: TGTGCCAGCAGTTACTCGAGTAAGGGGTCGCAAGCTTTCTTT. Translating gives CASSYSSKGSQAFF.